Below are 8 T cell receptor beta chains sequenced from a single sample in a study of regulatory T cells in long-lasting Graves disease. Regarding time point: persistent/refractory GD, antithyroid drugs over 5 years with positive TRAb. PBMC RNA served as the TCR library source. CDR3-region Arm-PCR and iRepertoire HTBI primers produced the TCR beta libraries. TCRdb fed the multiplex PCR reads into MiXCR, producing one record per CDR3 protein. The sample records about 660,000 distinct CDR3 sequences, 25% to 35% being singletons. Material: peripheral blood mononuclear cells (PBMCs), obtained when the disease was refractory, from a patient treated with antithyroid drugs. These receptors were collected from a female donor with Graves disease.

In this sample, this clonotype turned up a few times. The rearrangement joins TRBV20-1 to TRBJ1-4, with D perhaps matching TRBD1 (5 bases). The ends were cut back, 3 bases at V and 5 bases at J, with 19 bases in the middle. Germline V gene data show CDR1 as DFQATT and CDR2 as SNEGSKA (reference sequence). CDR3 length: 16 amino acids. The CDR3 DNA reads as TGCAGTGCTAGCGTCCCGGGACCATTCGGGAATGAAAAACTGTTTTTT. Protein product: CSASVPGPFGNEKLFF.

This chain uses TRBV30 with TRBJ1-2, with D unclear. This CDR3 comprises 13 residues. V dropped 2 bases and J dropped 3 bases, with 10 bases sitting between them. Germline CDR1 GTSNPN, CDR2 SVGIG (reference sequence). This CDR3 reads CAWSQRVDYGYTF. CDR3 in DNA: TGTGCCTGGAGTCAAAGGGTGGACTATGGCTACACCTTC. Variable domain in full (rest from reference TRBV30 and TRBJ1-2): SQTIHQWPATLVQPVGSPLSLECTVEGTSNPNLYWYRQAAGRGLQLLFYSVGIGQISSEVPQNLSASRPQDRQFILSSKKLLLSDSGFYLCAWSQRVDYGYTFGSGTRLTVV.

V is TRBV3-1 and J is TRBJ2-7; TRBD2 matches at 9 bases. CDR3 length: 17 amino acids. V lost 3 bases, J lost 0 bases, and 9 bases stayed unmatched. CDR1 and CDR2 (germline): LGHDT, YNNKEL (reference sequence). The CDR3 sequence is CASSQELAGVGSYEQYF. Written as DNA, the CDR3 is TGTGCCAGCAGCCAGGAATTAGCGGGAGTGGGCTCCTACGAGCAGTACTTC.

As regards this clonotype: Sequence at one end of the junction differs from germline and may be a read error. This chain uses TRBV2 with TRBJ2-7; maybe TRBD2 (6 bases). CDR1 SNHLY and CDR2 FYNNEI come from the germline V gene. The CDR3 runs 15 residues. The CDR3, as DNA: TGTGCCATCAGTGAGTCGACGGGAGAGGCCTACGAGCAGTACTTC. This encodes CAISESTGEAYEQYF.

The chain has TRBV6-1 and TRBJ1-1; D may be TRBD1 (6 bases). Germline CDR1 is MNHNS and CDR2 is SASEGT. V was shortened by 8 bases and J by 5 bases, with 15 bases between the two germline ends. The CDR3 has 13 amino acids. CDR3 sequence reads: CASAGTGRTEAFF. CDR3 sequence (DNA): TGTGCCAGCGCGGGCACAGGGAGGACTGAAGCTTTCTTT.

With regard to this clonotype: One base away lies a much larger clone, so this may be a sequencing read error. The chain uses TRBV28 and TRBJ2-7; possibly TRBD2 for D (6 bases). The CDR3 contains 14 residues. CDR1 is MDHEN and CDR2 is SYDVKM in the germline V gene. Trimming removed 2 bases from V and 3 bases from J, with 11 bases in between. This CDR3 reads CASSLPGGDYEQYF. The CDR3 DNA sequence: TGTGCCAGCAGTTTACCGGGCGGGGACTACGAGCAGTACTTC.

The rearrangement joins TRBV18 to TRBJ1-6; D perhaps matches TRBD1 (5 bases). The germline CDR1 and CDR2 sequences are KGHSH and LQKENI. V was cut by 1 base and J by 8 bases, with 12 bases left in between. This CDR3 has 15 residues. In DNA form, the CDR3 reads TGTGCCAGCTCACCACGCAAGATAGGGGATTCACCCCTCCACTTT. Translated, it gives CASSPRKIGDSPLHF.

CDR3 region: CASSEAWRTQNTEAFF. Written as DNA, the CDR3 is TGTGCCAGCAGTGAAGCGTGGCGAACACAGAACACTGAAGCTTTCTTT. This chain joins TRBV6-1 and TRBJ1-1, with no clear D. With 0 bases removed from V and 1 base from J, the gap between germline ends came to 12 bases. Germline V CDR1 and CDR2: MNHNS, SASEGT. The CDR3 loop spans 16 amino acids.